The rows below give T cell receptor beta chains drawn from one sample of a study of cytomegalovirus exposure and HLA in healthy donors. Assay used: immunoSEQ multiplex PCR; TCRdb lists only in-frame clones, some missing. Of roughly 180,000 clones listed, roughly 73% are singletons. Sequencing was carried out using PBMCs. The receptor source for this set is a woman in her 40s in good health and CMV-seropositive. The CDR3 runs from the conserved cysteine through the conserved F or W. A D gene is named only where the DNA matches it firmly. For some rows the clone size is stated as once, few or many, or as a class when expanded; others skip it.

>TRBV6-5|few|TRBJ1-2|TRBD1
TGTGCCAGCAGCCCAAACGGGGGGACAGGGAAGGGCTACACCTTC
CASSPNGGTGKGYTF
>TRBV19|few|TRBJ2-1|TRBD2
TGTGCCAGTAGTATAGGCGGGAGGGTTGTAGATGAGCAGTTCTTC
CASSIGGRVVDEQFF
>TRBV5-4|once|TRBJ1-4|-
TGTGCCAGCAGCCCCCGGGGGGGCGAAAAACTGTTTTTT
CASSPRGGEKLFF
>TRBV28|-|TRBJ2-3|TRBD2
TGTGCCAGCAGTCTAGCGGGTACTAGCACAGATACGCAGTATTTT
CASSLAGTSTDTQYF
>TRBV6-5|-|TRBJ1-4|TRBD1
TGTGCCAGCAGTTACTCCGGGACAGGGTCAGAAAAACTGTTTTTT
CASSYSGTGSEKLFF
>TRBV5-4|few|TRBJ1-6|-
TGTGCCAGCCTCGACCGGACAGCGGGAACCCAATCACCCCTCCACTTT
CASLDRTAGTQSPLHF
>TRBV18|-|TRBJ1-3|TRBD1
TGTGCCAGCTCCTCACCGTTGGGGACAGGGGCCGCCGGATCCTCTGGAAACACCATATATTTT
CASSSPLGTGAAGSSGNTIYF
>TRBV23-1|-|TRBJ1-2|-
TGCGCCAGCAGTCAAAAGGTTCGCAGCTCGGGCTATGGCTACACCTTC
CASSQKVRSSGYGYTF
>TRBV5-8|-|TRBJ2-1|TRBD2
TGTGCCAGCAGCTTGACTAGCGGCTCCTACAATGAGCAGTTCTTC
CASSLTSGSYNEQFF
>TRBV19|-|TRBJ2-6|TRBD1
TGTGCCAGTCACAGGGGGGCTGGGGCCAACGTCCTGACTTTC
CASHRGAGANVLTF
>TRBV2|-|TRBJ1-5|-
TGTGCCAGCAGTGTAGTCAGGGGCGCCAATCAGCCCCAGCATTTT
CASSVVRGANQPQHF
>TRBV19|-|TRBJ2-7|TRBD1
TGTGCCAGTAGTATAGAAGGGACAGGGGGCTTCTACGAGCAGTACTTC
CASSIEGTGGFYEQYF
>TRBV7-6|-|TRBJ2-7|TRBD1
TGTGCCAGCAGCTCCCGACAGGGCCTCGAGCAGTACTTC
CASSSRQGLEQYF
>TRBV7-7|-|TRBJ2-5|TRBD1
TGTGCTAGCAGCTTAGGAGGGACAGGGGGGGAGACCCAGTACTTC
CASSLGGTGGETQYF
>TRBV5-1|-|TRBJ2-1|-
TGCGCCAGCAGCTTGGTGGGGCCGGTTGCGGGGACGTTCAATGAGCAGTTCTTC
CASSLVGPVAGTFNEQFF
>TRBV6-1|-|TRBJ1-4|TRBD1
TGTGCCAGCAGTCCTGGGACAGCGGTAGAAAAACTGTTTTTT
CASSPGTAVEKLFF
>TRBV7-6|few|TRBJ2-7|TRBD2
TGTGCCAGCAGCTTAGAGGCTAGCGGGACGAGCTCCTACGAGCAGTACTTC
CASSLEASGTSSYEQYF
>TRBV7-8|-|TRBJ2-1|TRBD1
TGTGCCAGCAGCACTCAAACAGGGGGCAATTACAATGAGCAGTTCTTC
CASSTQTGGNYNEQFF
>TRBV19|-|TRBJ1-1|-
TGTGCCAGTAGTGGCTGGACTGCCGAAGCTTTCTTT
CASSGWTAEAFF
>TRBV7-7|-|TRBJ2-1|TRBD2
TGTGCTAGCAGCTTAGGGTCGGGGGGGGAGCAGTTCTTC
CASSLGSGGEQFF
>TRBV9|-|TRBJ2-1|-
TGTGCCAGCAGCGTAGCTACGGCGGACAATGAGCAGTTCTTC
CASSVATADNEQFF
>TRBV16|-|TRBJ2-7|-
TGTGCCAGCAGCCATAACAGTTACGAGCAGTACTTC
CASSHNSYEQYF
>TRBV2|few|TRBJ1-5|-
TGTGCCAGCAGGGATCAGGTTAGCAATCAGCCCCAGCATTTT
CASRDQVSNQPQHF
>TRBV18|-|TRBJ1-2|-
TGTGCCAGCTCACTACCGGGACTCCAAGGAGGGTATGGCTACACCTTC
CASSLPGLQGGYGYTF
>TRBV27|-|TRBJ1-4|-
TGTGCCAGCAGTTACTTAGCGACTAATGAAAAACTGTTTTTT
CASSYLATNEKLFF
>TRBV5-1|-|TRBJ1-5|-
TGCGCCAGCAGCTTTAGCGGGGGATTCAATCAGCCCCAGCATTTT
CASSFSGGFNQPQHF
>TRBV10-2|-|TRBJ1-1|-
TGCGCCAGCAGTGAGTCCCGGGGGGCAGAGATGAACACTGAAGCTTTCTTT
CASSESRGAEMNTEAFF
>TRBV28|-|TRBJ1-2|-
TGTGCCAGCAGTTTAATCCCGGATGGCTACACCTTC
CASSLIPDGYTF
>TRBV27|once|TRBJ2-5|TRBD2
TGTGCCAGCGCCTCCCTAGCGGGGGAGGAGACCCAGTACTTC
CASASLAGEETQYF
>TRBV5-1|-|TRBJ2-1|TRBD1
TGCGCCAGCAGCACTTCGACGGGGACAGGATACAATGAGCAGTTCTTC
CASSTSTGTGYNEQFF